The 26 T cell receptor beta chains reported below all come from one sample, sequenced in a study of human CD8 memory T cell subsets. UMI-labeled 5' RACE yielded the TCR beta libraries. Using the 5' RACE reads, TCRdb records one entry per CDR3 protein without DNA. The listing contains roughly 10,000 distinct CDR3 sequences. The sample taken for sequencing was CD8+ stem-like memory T cells (TSCM and TCM) sorted from PBMCs. Specified subset: stem-like memory CD8 T cells (TSTEM), CCR7+ PD-1- TIGIT-. The receptors come from a human donor in good health.

The chain uses TRBV5-6 and TRBJ1-2. The germline V gene has CDR1 SGHDT and CDR2 YYEEEE. This CDR3 has 13 residues. Here the CDR3 reads CASSFQGPNGYTF.

The V call is TRBV20-1, the J call TRBJ2-3; TCRdb designates TRBD2, a call that cannot be tested without DNA. This CDR3 spans 17 amino acids. CDR1 is DFQATT and CDR2 is SNEGSKA in the germline V gene (reference sequence). CDR3 in amino acids: CSAKIAGGFGSTDTQYF.

The gene calls are TRBV29-1 and TRBJ1-2. CDR1 SQVTM and CDR2 ANQGSEA come from the germline V gene. The CDR3 runs 13 residues. CDR3 region: CSVSWDLGYGYTF.

The chain recombines TRBV20-1 with TRBJ2-7; the TCRdb D gene call, TRBD2, has no DNA to confirm it. Germline CDR1 and CDR2: DFQATT and SNEGSKA (reference sequence). This CDR3 is built from 16 residues. Here the CDR3 reads CSAVSLKAGGPYEQYF.

The chain uses TRBV2 and TRBJ2-7. The germline V gene has CDR1 SNHLY and CDR2 FYNNEI. The CDR3 runs to 13 residues. The CDR3 loop reads CASSRGGPYEQYF.

The J gene is TRBJ2-5, the V gene TRBV19; TCRdb's D call of TRBD1 is untestable without DNA. The CDR3 extends over 16 amino acids. Germline V gene lookup returns CDR1 LNHDA and CDR2 SQIVND (reference sequence). CDR3: CASSMMTAGVGETQYF. Full variable domain (missing parts from reference TRBV19 and TRBJ2-5): DGGITQSPKYLFRKEGQNVTLSCEQNLNHDAMYWYRQDPGQGLRLIYYSQIVNDFQKGDIAEGYSVSREKKESFPLTVTSAQKNPTAFYLCASSMMTAGVGETQYFGPGTRLLVL.

This chain joins TRBV19 and TRBJ2-1; TCRdb names TRBD2, which stays unverified in the absence of DNA. Germline values: CDR1 LNHDA, CDR2 SQIVND (reference sequence). The CDR3 spans 14 residues. This CDR3 is CASSLTSGYNEQFF.

This chain uses TRBV27 with TRBJ2-1; TCRdb's D call of TRBD1 is untestable without DNA. Germline V gives CDR1 MNHEY, CDR2 SMNVEV (reference sequence). This CDR3 contains 15 residues. CDR3 sequence reads: CASREDRDNYNEQFF.

The gene calls are TRBV19 and TRBJ1-1; the TRBD1 assignment by TCRdb is unverifiable without DNA. The CDR3 is 16 residues long. The V gene's germline CDR1 is LNHDA and CDR2 SQIVND (reference sequence). CDR3 residues: CASMVAGGREDTEAFF.

The chain carries TRBV27 and TRBJ1-2. The CDR3 contains 14 residues. CDR1 and CDR2 from the germline V gene are MNHEY and SMNVEV (reference sequence). The chain's CDR3 is CASSPLPELYGYTF.

Judged by frequency, this clonotype is medium-sized. The chain couples TRBV5-1 to TRBJ2-7. The germline CDR1 and CDR2 sequences are SGHRS and YFSETQ. The CDR3 extends over 14 amino acids. The CDR3 spells CASSLDTDSYEQYF.

This clonotype registers medium-sized (0.01 to 0.1%) by frequency. This chain uses TRBV12-3 or TRBV12-4 with TRBJ1-1; TCRdb proposes TRBD1, but this gene call is untestable without DNA. The CDR3 extends over 13 amino acids. CDR3 loop: CASSLSGGTEAFF.

This chain joins TRBV29-1 and TRBJ2-7. Germline V gives CDR1 SQVTM, CDR2 ANQGSEA. The CDR3 consists of 11 residues. The CDR3 is CSVVSQYEQYF.

The chain carries TRBV4-1 and TRBJ2-1. The CDR3 loop spans 13 amino acids. Per the germline V gene, CDR1 is MGHRA and CDR2 is YSYEKL. The CDR3 loop reads CASSQDRNNEQFF.

This chain links TRBV20-1 with TRBJ2-7; absent DNA, TCRdb's TRBD1 call cannot be checked. Germline V gene data show CDR1 as DFQATT and CDR2 as SNEGSKA (reference sequence). The CDR3 has 13 amino acids. The CDR3 reads CSAIPRDSYEQYF.

The V call is TRBV5-6, the J call TRBJ2-5; without DNA, the TCRdb call of TRBD2 cannot be checked. The CDR3 is 17 amino acids. Germline CDR1 and CDR2: SGHDT and YYEEEE. CDR3 sequence reads: CASSPGLLAGIQETQYF. The entire variable domain, with the rest obtained from reference TRBV5-6 and TRBJ2-5, is as follows: DAGVTQSPTHLIKTRGQQVTLRCSPKSGHDTVSWYQQALGQGPQFIFQYYEEEERQRGNFPDRFSGHQFPNYSSELNVNALLLGDSALYLCASSPGLLAGIQETQYFGPGTRLLVL.

The chain has TRBV6-2 or TRBV6-3 and TRBJ2-7. CDR3 length: 13 residues. CDR1 is MNHEY, CDR2 SVGEGT, per germline. The CDR3 sequence is CASSWGDSYEQYF.

This chain links TRBV7-9 with TRBJ2-1; TCRdb's D gene call, TRBD1, goes unchecked for lack of DNA. Germline CDR1 and CDR2: SEHNR and FQNEAQ (reference sequence). The CDR3 loop spans 16 amino acids. This CDR3 reads CASSPPPREKGNEQFF.

The V gene is TRBV27, the J gene TRBJ2-7. This CDR3 comprises 12 residues. The germline gives CDR1 MNHEY, CDR2 SMNVEV (reference sequence). The CDR3 loop is CASSFRAGEQYF.

The genes are TRBV28 and TRBJ2-7; TCRdb reports TRBD1, a call that lacks DNA to check it against. Germline values: CDR1 MDHEN, CDR2 SYDVKM. There are 16 residues in the CDR3. The CDR3 here is CASRPAPGQGLYEQYF.

V usage is TRBV7-3 and J usage is TRBJ2-3; TCRdb's assignment of TRBD1 cannot be checked, as there is no DNA. The CDR3 is made up of 13 amino acids. The germline CDR1 and CDR2 sequences are SGHTA and FQGTGA. The CDR3 reads CASSPDPTDTQYF.

This chain links TRBV20-1 with TRBJ2-1; TCRdb proposes TRBD1, but this gene call is untestable without DNA. CDR3 length: 14 residues. Germline V gives CDR1 DFQATT, CDR2 SNEGSKA (reference sequence). CDR3 protein: CSVPDRGRWNEQFF.

The chain couples TRBV4-2 to TRBJ1-1; without DNA, the TCRdb call of TRBD1 cannot be checked. This CDR3 is built from 12 residues. Germline CDR1 reads LGHNA; CDR2 reads YNFKEQ. The CDR3 spells CASSQDDRVTFF.

The chain links TRBV4-1 to TRBJ1-2. The CDR3 extends over 13 amino acids. Germline loops: CDR1 MGHRA, CDR2 YSYEKL. CDR3 in amino acids: CASSQDGPYGYTF.

Judged by frequency, this clonotype is medium-sized (0.01 to 0.1%). This chain uses TRBV4-3 with TRBJ1-4; TCRdb selects TRBD1, and the lack of DNA leaves this call unchecked. The germline V gene encodes CDR1 LGHNA and CDR2 YSLEER. This CDR3 region has 14 residues. CDR3 protein: CASSQAAGNEKLFF.

CDR3: CASMDSYQPQHF. The chain carries TRBV21-1 and TRBJ1-5. TRBV21-1 counts as a pseudogene. The CDR3 covers 12 residues.